The present TCR beta chain was sequenced within a study of T cell repertoires in cytomegalovirus infection (dated by TCRdb to the late 2010s). Notes on the research overall: Recently identified HLA-C-restricted CMV epitopes, whose presentation resists viral immunomodulation, were targeted by peptide stimulations together with well-studied HLA-B-restricted epitopes. Donor HLA type was relevant to the analysis, because carriage of CMV infection together with the matching HLA type was indicated by public TCR beta signatures. Study-wide conclusions, independent of this receptor: In both this cohort and an independent cohort of over 350 donors, the cumulative frequency of public TCR beta family members distinguished carriers of CMV infection plus the relevant HLA type. The ex vivo response was dominated by HLA-C-restricted CMV-specific TCR beta clonotypes, which also provided the single most frequent clonotype in two of eight donors.

The instrument given in TCRdb is Illumina HiSeq 1500. TCRdb reworked the public reads: Q25 trimming with fastp, MiXCR clone assembly, productive beta chains retained. Each record represents a unique CDR3 protein, reported with the most common genes and DNA among its rows. The sample yields 750,000 to 950,000 distinct CDR3 sequences; under 35% were counted once. About 12% of the sample is held by the ten biggest clonotypes. Trimming removed 2 bases from V and 5 bases from J, leaving 6 bases between the germline ends. The CDR3, cysteine through phenylalanine, is 13 amino acids long. The DNA shown is the 39-base CDR3, in frame from base 1. CDR1 and CDR2 were assigned from the germline V gene (reference sequence) as SEHNR and FQNEAQ. This clonotype was counted only a few times. The antigen it recognizes is unknown. Base qualities were left out, and no much larger clone turns up one base away. The sample's treatment or condition, from its label and the paper: in vitro stimulation with specific CMV peptide epitopes to enrich CMV-specific T cells.

The starting material was cultured CD8+ T cells from PBMCs, obtained from culture after CMV antigen stimulation. This TCR derives from a human donor in good health (CMV status not recorded). Some clones in this sample may be carry-over from other donors' samples. The chain uses TRBV7-9 and TRBJ1-4; the D gene is not confidently resolved. CDR3 protein: CASSLSPNEKLFF. The bases read TGTGCCAGCAGCTTATCCCCAAATGAAAAACTGTTTTTT.